This TCR beta chain was recorded in a study of T cells in Graves' hyperthyroidism and ophthalmopathy (dated by TCRdb to the late 2010s). A note on the overall study: Peripheral blood samples were taken at the time of initial diagnosis, prior to any treatment. Once sampling was done, hyperthyroidism patients were given methimazole at a starting dose of 30 mg daily, whereas ophthalmopathy patients were given high-dose intravenous methylprednisolone. TCR Vbeta CDR3 sequencing of 130 to 150 peripheral blood samples (under 45 ophthalmopathy, under 80 hyperthyroidism and around 17 progressor patients) is reported in the paper. Prospective prediction of ophthalmopathy was tested in an independent validation cohort of approximately 19 hyperthyroidism patients and 15 to 17 patients who later progressed to ophthalmopathy. To identify TCR V-J signatures that set the groups apart, the researchers used a discovery cohort of 90 to 100 patients, made up of some 41 with Graves' ophthalmopathy and 55 to 65 with stable Graves' hyperthyroidism. The 100 or so discovery patients were randomly split 7:3 into training and test sets. Thyroid tissue and blood T-cell repertoires from about six Graves' hyperthyroidism patients were also compared in the study. Study-level results and caveats: A model built on a 13 V-J signature distinguished ophthalmopathy from stable hyperthyroidism, reaching 87.88% sensitivity and around 82% specificity in cross-validation and 80%/75% in testing. In validation, progression to ophthalmopathy was predicted by the model with nearly 71% sensitivity and 72.22% specificity, a median of approximately 6.5 months before onset. Blood samples also contained most of the expanded thyroid clonotypes (frequency above 0.001), which suggests that blood repertoires may reflect thyroid immune responses. No statistical method was used to set the sample size in advance, and investigators knew the group allocation.

Ophthalmopathy patients had moderately to severely active disease, Clinical Activity Score of at least 3, NOSPECS grade of at least 4, and duration under 3 months. The study excluded patients with uncontrolled infections, other autoimmune diseases, pregnancy or lactation. Diagnoses were established on the basis of clinical symptoms, serum thyroxine and TRAb, thyroid ultrasound, and orbital computed tomography. Ficoll-Paque density gradient centrifugation was used to isolate PBMCs from 10 ml of fresh peripheral blood. Trizol reagent was used to extract total RNA, and RNA quality was then checked on an Agilent 2100 Bioanalyzer. This clonotype was detected many times. This receptor's antigen is unknown. Per-base quality was not reported, and no clone a single base away is much larger than it. The TCR beta CDR3 regions were amplified from RNA transcripts. For the first round of RT-PCR on the TCR CDR3, the HTBI primer set was used together with the Qiagen OneStep RT-PCR kit. A second multiplex PCR round built the libraries, followed by size selection and purification. Paired-end sequencing of the libraries was performed with 100 bp reads on an Illumina HiSeq2000. The published analysis was carried out like this. SOAPnuke was used to process the raw data, throwing out any read that contained adapters or uncalled bases, had a mean Phred below 15, or lacked an exact constant-primer or identifier match. COPE v1.2.5 was used to merge the high-quality paired reads, and each unique nucleotide sequence was defined as a clonotype. MiTCR v1.1 was used to align clonotypes to the IMGT TRBV, TRBD and TRBJ reference segments. The analysis was restricted to V-J combinations with a frequency above 0.0001, which together covered about 99% of the repertoires. The TCS score was defined as the ratio of F50 (clonal expansion) to E x V (chaos), calculated using BLOSUM62-based TCRdist between CDR3 peptides within each V-J. Welch's t-statistics and random forest reduced fewer than 550 V-J features to around 14, which were used in a naive Bayes classifier (R e1071). The raw public reads went through TCRdb reprocessing: fastp at Q25, MiXCR clone calling, in-frame beta chains kept. Each record represents a unique CDR3 protein, reported with the most common genes and DNA among its rows. TCRdb assigned the V and J calls; the authors' analysis was not used. Within this sample are hundreds of thousands of distinct CDR3 sequences, with 16% of them counted one time only. The ten largest clones represent less than 3.5% of the sample.

V is clipped by 3 bases and J by 4 bases, and the sequence between their germline boundaries is 12 bases long. CDR1 and CDR2 are drawn from the germline V gene (reference sequence): GTSNPN, SVGIG. The CDR3 numbers 13 residues from cysteine through phenylalanine. Only the CDR3 part of the read is kept: 39 bases, read in frame from the first base. The V gene is TRBV30 and the J gene is TRBJ1-2, and possibly TRBD1, on 6 matching bases. The specimen sequenced was blood. The clonotype originates from a woman aged 40 to 49 with Graves' ophthalmopathy. The CDR3 region: CAWRSGTPYGYTF. Here is the DNA: TGTGCCTGGAGGTCAGGGACACCCTATGGCTACACCTTC.